Listed here are 26 T cell receptor beta chains from one sample, sequenced in a study of graft-versus-host responses after intestinal transplantation. Lymphocytes from graft epithelium and lamina propria were isolated. The data were produced by immunoSEQ multiplex PCR, yet TCRdb's version contains in-frame clones alone and is incomplete. Of approximately 15,000 clones in the sample, about 67% were seen once. The input for sequencing was ileum tissue, taken 14 days after transplant. These receptor sequences come from a human patient who received an intestinal transplant, so some T cells may come from the graft donor.

The chain joins TRBV19 to TRBJ1-6; maybe TRBD1 (5 bases). The germline V gene encodes CDR1 LNHDA and CDR2 SQIVND (reference sequence). Trimming pared 6 bases from V and 10 bases from J, leaving 16 bases between. There are 14 residues in the CDR3. CDR3 nucleotides: TGTGCCAGTAGAGATCAGGGAAGTAACTCACCCCTCCACTTT. As protein: CASRDQGSNSPLHF.

The rearrangement links TRBV5-1 to TRBJ1-2; TRBD1 is a possible D gene (5 bases). CDR3 length: 14 residues. Trimming took off 3 bases at V and 0 bases at J, with 9 bases between the two ends. Germline-derived CDR1 and CDR2 are SGHRS and YFSETQ. The CDR3 loop is CASSWDGSNYGYTF. In DNA form, the CDR3 reads TGCGCCAGCAGCTGGGACGGATCTAACTATGGCTACACCTTC. The variable domain in full, completed from reference TRBV5-1 and TRBJ1-2, reads KAGVTQTPRYLIKTRGQQVTLSCSPISGHRSVSWYQQTPGQGLQFLFEYFSETQRNKGNFPGRFSGRQFSNSRSEMNVSTLELGDSALYLCASSWDGSNYGYTFGSGTRLTVV.

The V and J genes are TRBV6-5 and TRBJ2-1; D not resolved. Germline CDR1 MNHEY, CDR2 SVGAGI. Deletions cut 6 bases from V and 0 bases from J, with 9 bases between. This CDR3 region has 14 residues. In nucleotides, the CDR3 is TGTGCCAGCAGCGATTTCAGCTCCTACAATGAGCAGTTCTTC. Its translation: CASSDFSSYNEQFF.

The chain recombines TRBV5-4 with TRBJ2-2; 11 positions agree with TRBD2. Trimming at V came to 2 bases and at J to 3 bases, leaving 3 bases not matched to a gene. The CDR3 length is 16 residues. Germline CDR1 and CDR2: SGHNT and YYREEE (reference sequence). The CDR3 DNA reads TGTGCCAGCAGCTTTACTAGCGGGGGATACACCGGGGAGCTGTTTTTT. This translates into CASSFTSGGYTGELFF.

The J gene is TRBJ2-2, the V gene TRBV27; 7 bases line up with TRBD1. This CDR3 has 14 amino acids. J was trimmed by 3 bases and V by 5 bases; bases with no gene match: 3. Germline assignment: CDR1 MNHEY and CDR2 SMNVEV (reference sequence). The CDR3 sequence is CASSGGQYTGELFF. CDR3 sequence (DNA): TGTGCCAGCAGTGGGGGACAGTACACCGGGGAGCTGTTTTTT.

The chain joins TRBV4-1 to TRBJ2-3; the D is unclear. CDR3 length equals 15 residues. Trimming shortened V by 1 base and J by 2 bases, and 10 bases separated the two germline ends. The germline CDR1 and CDR2 sequences are MGHRA and YSYEKL. The CDR3 sequence is CASSQGALDTDTQYF. The CDR3 nucleotides read TGCGCCAGCAGCCAAGGAGCGCTGGACACAGATACGCAGTATTTT.

The rearrangement links TRBV11-2 to TRBJ2-3; D is tentatively TRBD1 or TRBD2 (7 bases each). Germline CDR1 reads SGHAT; CDR2 reads FQNNGV. V shed 5 bases and J shed 3 bases, with 15 bases lying between them. The CDR3 has 15 residues. As DNA, the CDR3 is TGTGCCAGCAGCCGGCAGGGGGGGAGGACAGATACGCAGTATTTT. Its protein is CASSRQGGRTDTQYF.

This chain joins TRBV11-2 and TRBJ2-7, with D perhaps TRBD1 (5 bases). Germline-derived CDR1 and CDR2 are SGHAT and FQNNGV. Trimming shortened V by 3 bases and J by 0 bases, and 12 bases separated the two germline ends. The CDR3 spans 15 residues. This chain's CDR3 is CASSFRVDSSYEQYF. CDR3 bases: TGTGCCAGCAGCTTCAGGGTAGACAGCTCCTACGAGCAGTACTTC.

The chain employs TRBV7-6 and TRBJ2-7, with D unclear. V was pared by 5 bases and J by 3 bases, with 8 bases between. This CDR3 has 12 residues. CDR1 SGHVS and CDR2 FNYEAQ come from the germline V gene. This chain's CDR3 is CASSAHGYEQYF. CDR3 in DNA: TGTGCCAGCAGCGCTCACGGCTACGAGCAGTACTTC.

J is TRBJ1-1 and V is TRBV4-1; 8 bases align to TRBD1. The CDR3 loop spans 18 amino acids. Per germline, CDR1 MGHRA and CDR2 YSYEKL. Germline trimming cut 1 base from V and 0 bases from J; bases unmatched to any gene: 10. The chain's CDR3 is CASSQATTGAGMNTEAFF. The CDR3 nucleotides read TGCGCCAGCAGCCAAGCCACGACAGGGGCGGGGATGAACACTGAAGCTTTCTTT.

The chain is built from TRBV11-2 and TRBJ1-4; D call uncertain. This CDR3 is 16 amino acids long. Germline V gene lookup returns CDR1 SGHAT and CDR2 FQNNGV. The germline V and J ends were trimmed by 5 bases and 4 bases, with 17 bases remaining between them. The CDR3 loop is CASSPIGRRFNEKLFF. CDR3 in DNA: TGTGCCAGCAGCCCGATCGGACGGAGGTTTAATGAAAAACTGTTTTTT. Looking up the rest from reference TRBV11-2 and TRBJ1-4 gives the full variable domain: EAGVAQSPRYKIIEKRQSVAFWCNPISGHATLYWYQQILGQGPKLLIQFQNNGVVDDSQLPKDRFSAERLKGVDSTLKIQPAKLEDSAVYLCASSPIGRRFNEKLFFGSGTQLSVL.

The chain is built from TRBV10-3 and TRBJ2-5; D unresolved. The end of the DNA fits TRBJ2-7 better, so the J call may be wrong. CDR1 is ENHRY and CDR2 is SYGVKD in the germline V gene. This CDR3 is built from 14 residues. CDR3 in amino acids: CAISLSQVSGEQYF. Here the CDR3 DNA reads TGTGCCATCAGCCTCTCCCAGGTTTCGGGCGAGCAGTACTTC.

This chain links TRBV11-3 with TRBJ2-1; TRBD2 is a possible D gene (5 bases). Looked up from germline, CDR1 is SGHNT and CDR2 is YENEEA. The CDR3 contains 14 residues. V was trimmed by 5 bases and J by 8 bases, leaving 16 bases between them. The CDR3 protein is CASSLLGRSDEQFF. The CDR3 DNA sequence: TGTGCCAGCAGCCTCCTGGGGAGAAGCGATGAGCAGTTCTTC.

Only one count was recorded for this clone. This rearrangement joins TRBV5-4 to TRBJ2-1; 9 nucleotides agree with TRBD1. With 0 bases clipped from V and 8 bases from J, the junction kept 3 bases outside the gene matches. The CDR3 extends over 14 amino acids. Germline V lookup: CDR1 SGHNT, CDR2 YYREEE (reference sequence). CDR3 in amino acids: CASSLEGQGDEQFF. In DNA, the CDR3 is TGTGCCAGCAGCTTGGAGGGACAGGGAGATGAGCAGTTCTTC.

For this clone: Its ends do not fully match the called genes, so a read error is possible. This sample includes further DNA sequences coding for the same CDR3. This chain links TRBV10-3 with TRBJ2-4; 7 positions match TRBD2. CDR3 length: 14 amino acids. The germline V gene has CDR1 ENHRY and CDR2 SYGVKD. This CDR3 is CAISGAGDKNIQYF. CDR3 DNA: TGCGCCATCAGTGGCGCGGGGGATAAAAACATTCAGTACTTC.

The chain recombines TRBV7-6 with TRBJ2-7; either TRBD1 or TRBD2 may supply D (5 bases each). The CDR3 is made up of 15 amino acids. Germline assignment: CDR1 SGHVS and CDR2 FNYEAQ. With 4 bases removed from V and 0 bases from J, the gap between germline ends came to 13 bases. The CDR3 coding sequence is TGTGCCAGCAGCTCCTCCGGGGCCGCCTCCTACGAGCAGTACTTC. This gives the protein CASSSSGAASYEQYF.

The chain is built from TRBV7-2 and TRBJ2-7, with 7 bases fitting TRBD2. Germline CDR1 and CDR2: SGHTA and FQGNSA. V shed 1 base and J 1 base; nucleotides not matched to a gene: 4. The CDR3 contains 15 residues. The CDR3 spells CASSLELAVSYEQYF. CDR3 DNA: TGTGCCAGCAGCTTAGAGCTAGCGGTATCCTACGAGCAGTACTTC.

This clone was detected only a few times. The genes are TRBV27 and TRBJ1-5; D unresolved. The germline V gene has CDR1 MNHEY and CDR2 SMNVEV (reference sequence). V shed 5 bases and J shed 2 bases, with 19 bases lying between them. This CDR3 has 17 residues. Here the CDR3 reads CASSESALRLGNQPQHF. Written as DNA, the CDR3 is TGTGCCAGCAGTGAATCAGCCCTGCGTCTTGGCAATCAGCCCCAGCATTTT.

The chain recombines TRBV29-1 with TRBJ2-5; possibly TRBD2 for D (6 bases). Germline lookup yields CDR1 SQVTM and CDR2 ANQGSEA. The CDR3 extends over 14 amino acids. V lost 6 bases, J lost 2 bases, and 16 bases lay in between. CDR3 sequence: CSVTPGTSQETQYF. The CDR3 DNA reads as TGCAGCGTCACCCCAGGGACTTCACAAGAGACCCAGTACTTC.

V is TRBV27 and J is TRBJ2-7; 13 bases map to TRBD2. The CDR3 is made up of 17 amino acids. The junction had 9 bases not matched to a gene; V was cut back by 5 bases and J by 2 bases. Germline-derived CDR1 and CDR2 are MNHEY and SMNVEV (reference sequence). The CDR3 nucleotides are TGTGCCAGCAGTGCCCAGACTAGCGGGGGGCTCACCTACGAGCAGTACTTC. This sequence encodes CASSAQTSGGLTYEQYF.

This chain joins TRBV7-3 and TRBJ2-2, with D possibly being TRBD1 (5 bases). This CDR3 region has 17 residues. Germline V gives CDR1 SGHTA, CDR2 FQGTGA. The V and J ends lost 2 bases and 2 bases respectively, with 15 bases between them. Here the CDR3 DNA reads TGTGCCAGCAGCTTATCCGCCTCGGACATAAACACCGGGGAGCTGTTTTTT. As protein: CASSLSASDINTGELFF.

This clone appeared a few times. The rearrangement uses TRBV10-3 and TRBJ2-3; D gene unclear. CDR3 length: 13 amino acids. Trimming pared 9 bases from V and 4 bases from J, leaving 14 bases between. CDR1 is ENHRY, CDR2 SYGVKD, per germline. The CDR3 nucleotides read TGTGCCATACCCGGCCTCACAGCAGATACGCAGTATTTT. Its translation: CAIPGLTADTQYF.

The J gene is TRBJ1-2, the V gene TRBV6-5; 9 bases align to TRBD1. The germline CDR1 and CDR2 sequences are MNHEY and SVGAGI. The CDR3 covers 12 residues. Trimming took 10 bases from V and 8 from J; bases not matched to a gene: 8. CDR3 DNA sequence: TGTGCCATCTACAGGGGGCAATCCGGCTACACCTTC. Its protein product is CAIYRGQSGYTF.

The chain combines TRBV4-2 with TRBJ2-7, with D perhaps being TRBD1 or TRBD2 (6 bases each). The CDR3 extends over 15 amino acids. V was trimmed by 0 bases and J by 3 bases, leaving 12 bases between them. Germline V gene sequence: CDR1 LGHNA, CDR2 YNFKEQ. The CDR3 region is CASSQDQQGGYEQYF. CDR3 nucleotide sequence: TGTGCCAGCAGCCAAGATCAACAGGGAGGCTACGAGCAGTACTTC.

The sample holds a few counts of this clone. The chain recombines TRBV7-9 with TRBJ1-6; 9 bases line up with TRBD1. Per the germline V gene, CDR1 is SEHNR and CDR2 is FQNEAQ (reference sequence). CDR3 length: 14 amino acids. The V and J ends lost 7 bases and 8 bases, in that order; junction bases with no gene match: 6. CDR3 sequence (DNA): TGTGCCAGCAACGCCGACAGGGGGGATTCACCCCTCCACTTT. This translates into CASNADRGDSPLHF.

This sequence joins TRBV14 and TRBJ2-7, with 10 bases lining up with TRBD2. The CDR3 is 15 residues long. Germline CDR1 is SGHDN and CDR2 is FVKESK. V lost 4 bases and J lost 3; bases outside the gene matches: 6. The CDR3 bases are TGTGCCAGCAGCCGGAGGACTAGCGGCCTCTACGAGCAGTACTTC. Protein: CASSRRTSGLYEQYF.